One sample yielded the 29 T cell receptor beta chains listed below, sequenced in a study of early T cells in non-severe SARS-CoV-2 infection (dated by TCRdb to about 2021). The library was prepared using 5' RACE. TCRdb records NextSeq 500 as the sequencer. TCRdb redid the processing of the public reads, applying fastp at Q25 and MiXCR, and retained in-frame beta chains. CDR3 protein sequences are deduplicated, and each keeps its most common genes and DNA. For this sample there are 55,000 to 65,000 distinct CDR3 sequences; 10% to 15% appear just once. The ten largest clones add up to 1.3% to 1.5% of the sample. The sample here was whole blood, taken at baseline. Receptors originate from an adult who was a healthcare worker with PCR-confirmed SARS-CoV-2 infection or an uninfected control (not recorded which).

This clonotype has just a few counts. The chain joins TRBV5-6 to TRBJ2-5, with TRBD1 matching over 8 bases. CDR3 size: 15 residues. Trimming removed 5 bases from V and 2 bases from J; junction bases left unmatched: 8. Per germline, CDR1 SGHDT and CDR2 YYEEEE. The CDR3 spells CASRQFYRGQETQYF. In DNA form, the CDR3 reads TGTGCCAGCAGACAATTTTACAGGGGGCAAGAGACCCAGTACTTC. The whole variable domain, filled in from reference TRBV5-6 and TRBJ2-5, reads DAGVTQSPTHLIKTRGQQVTLRCSPKSGHDTVSWYQQALGQGPQFIFQYYEEEERQRGNFPDRFSGHQFPNYSSELNVNALLLGDSALYLCASRQFYRGQETQYFGPGTRLLVL.

The table lists this clonotype with a few counts. The V and J genes are TRBV6-5 and TRBJ1-1; unclear D gene. Germline values: CDR1 MNHEY, CDR2 SVGAGI. The CDR3 totals 15 residues. V dropped 0 bases and J dropped 2 bases, with 10 bases sitting between them. CDR3 bases: TGTGCCAGCAGTTACTCAATCGGCGCTAACACTGAAGCTTTCTTT. Encoded protein: CASSYSIGANTEAFF.

The V call is TRBV12-3 or TRBV12-4, the J call TRBJ2-6; TRBD1 matches at 10 bases. The CDR3 spans 17 residues. V dropped 4 bases and J dropped 1; count of bases not matched to a gene: 4. The CDR3 nucleotides read TGTGCCAGCAGTTCGACAGGGGGCGGTTCTGGGGCCAACGTCCTGACTTTC. This encodes CASSSTGGGSGANVLTF.

This clonotype was observed a few times. The chain links TRBV18 to TRBJ2-7; D is possibly TRBD2 (5 bases). The CDR3 loop spans 15 amino acids. The germline V and J ends were trimmed by 6 bases and 1 base, with 16 bases remaining between them. Germline values: CDR1 KGHSH, CDR2 LQKENI. The CDR3 loop is CASSLLRTGSYEQYF. CDR3 sequence (DNA): TGTGCCAGCTCCCTTCTCCGGACGGGGTCCTACGAGCAGTACTTC.

This clonotype has just a few counts. The V and J genes are TRBV6-2 or TRBV6-3 and TRBJ2-1; 7 nucleotides agree with TRBD1. The V and J ends lost 7 bases and 7 bases, in that order; junction bases with no gene match: 10. Germline CDR1 and CDR2: MNHEY and SVGEGT. This CDR3 spans 14 amino acids. CDR3 in amino acids: CASTHPIQGNEQFF. DNA for the CDR3: TGTGCCAGCACCCACCCTATACAGGGGAATGAGCAGTTCTTC.

In its sample, this clonotype was seen once. This rearrangement joins TRBV20-1 to TRBJ2-1; TRBD2 might be the D (5 bases). Deletions cut 6 bases from V and 12 bases from J, with 15 bases between. The CDR3 length is 11 residues. The V gene's germline CDR1 is DFQATT and CDR2 SNEGSKA (reference sequence). The CDR3 DNA follows: TGCAGTGCGCGTAGAACTAGTGGGCAGTTCTTC. This gives the protein CSARRTSGQFF.

The chain uses TRBV13 and TRBJ1-1; possibly TRBD1 for D (6 bases). Between the trimmed V and J ends, which lost 5 bases and 1 base, there was a span of 14 bases. The CDR3 contains 15 residues. CDR1 and CDR2 from the germline V gene are PRHDT and FYEKMQ (reference sequence). This CDR3 reads CASSHHRARNTEAFF. The CDR3 DNA reads as TGTGCCAGCAGCCATCACAGGGCGAGGAACACTGAAGCTTTCTTT. Full variable domain (missing parts from reference TRBV13 and TRBJ1-1): AAGVIQSPRHLIKEKRETATLKCYPIPRHDTVYWYQQGPGQDPQFLISFYEKMQSDKGSIPDRFSAQQFSDYHSELNMSSLELGDSALYFCASSHHRARNTEAFFGQGTRLTVV.

J is TRBJ2-7 and V is TRBV30; maybe TRBD2 (6 bases). The CDR3 is made up of 11 amino acids. Germline CDR1 GTSNPN, CDR2 SVGIG (reference sequence). Trimming cost V 4 bases and J 8 bases, with 12 bases left between them. The CDR3 DNA follows: TGTGCCTGGAACGTGGGCGGGAAGCAGTACTTC. Its protein product is CAWNVGGKQYF.

This clonotype was recorded a few times. The chain employs TRBV7-8 and TRBJ2-2, with TRBD1 matching over 7 bases. Germline CDR1 is SGHVS and CDR2 is FQNEAQ. V gave up 1 base and J gave up 6 bases; unmatched junction bases: 8. This CDR3 has 16 residues. CDR3 loop: CASSLEGRGLAGELFF. DNA for the CDR3: TGTGCCAGCAGCTTAGAGGGCAGGGGGTTGGCCGGGGAGCTGTTTTTT.

This clonotype was seen at least ten times. This chain connects TRBV14 to TRBJ2-3; no clear D. The germline V gene has CDR1 SGHDN and CDR2 FVKESK. The CDR3 runs to 17 residues. V was pared by 3 bases and J by 0 bases, with 16 bases between. CDR3 residues: CASSHQPVSPSTDTQYF. The CDR3 bases are TGTGCCAGCAGCCACCAACCTGTCAGCCCTAGCACAGATACGCAGTATTTT.

This clonotype was detected many times. CDR3 region: CASSQEWGLSYEQYF. The CDR3 nucleotides read TGTGCCAGCAGCCAAGAGTGGGGGCTTTCCTACGAGCAGTACTTC. This chain joins TRBV4-2 and TRBJ2-7, with a tentative D call TRBD1 (6 bases). In germline, CDR1 is LGHNA, CDR2 YNFKEQ. CDR3 size: 15 residues. Trimming pared 0 bases from V and 1 base from J, leaving 10 bases between.

This chain connects TRBV12-3 or TRBV12-4 to TRBJ2-7; no clear D gene. The V end lost 5 bases, the J end lost 3 bases, and 8 bases lay between the germline ends. This CDR3 has 12 amino acids. The CDR3 nucleotides are TGTGCCAGCAGTGTGGACCACTACGAGCAGTACTTC. This sequence encodes CASSVDHYEQYF.

Many counts were recorded for this clonotype. The gene calls are TRBV7-6 and TRBJ2-7; D may be TRBD2 (6 bases). The CDR3 is 14 residues long. Deletions cut 1 base from V and 6 bases from J, with 13 bases between. The germline gives CDR1 SGHVS, CDR2 FNYEAQ. DNA of the CDR3: TGTGCCAGCAGCTTAGGCGGGAATTATCTCGAGCAGTACTTC. The encoded protein is CASSLGGNYLEQYF.

The chain joins TRBV12-3 or TRBV12-4 to TRBJ1-3; 10 positions agree with TRBD1. CDR3 length: 15 amino acids. V lost 2 bases to trimming and J lost 4 bases; unmatched junction nucleotides: 2. In DNA form, the CDR3 reads TGTGCCAGCAGTTTAAGGACAGGGGGAGGAAACACCATATATTTT. This translates into CASSLRTGGGNTIYF.

This clonotype was counted many times. The chain links TRBV28 to TRBJ2-7, with 9 bases lining up with TRBD1. CDR1 is MDHEN, CDR2 SYDVKM, per germline. This CDR3 is 14 amino acids long. V gave up 6 bases and J gave up 4 bases; unmatched junction bases: 7. The CDR3 spells CASRTGTGLYEQYF. The CDR3 DNA sequence: TGTGCCAGCAGAACCGGGACAGGGTTGTACGAGCAGTACTTC.

V is TRBV6-5 and J is TRBJ1-5; D perhaps matches TRBD1 (5 bases). Trimming stripped 5 bases from V and 3 bases from J, with 14 bases between. Germline CDR1 reads MNHEY; CDR2 reads SVGAGI. The CDR3 has 15 amino acids. CDR3 in DNA: TGTGCCAGCAGTGGAGACAGAACAAACAATCAGCCCCAGCATTTT. Translation: CASSGDRTNNQPQHF.

The chain carries TRBV18 and TRBJ1-2; D is unclear. Germline V gives CDR1 KGHSH, CDR2 LQKENI. The CDR3 runs to 14 residues. Trimming pared 3 bases from V and 4 bases from J, leaving 12 bases between. CDR3 loop: CASSPLVFSYGYTF. As DNA, the CDR3 is TGTGCCAGCTCACCCCTCGTTTTCTCCTATGGCTACACCTTC.

V gene TRBV29-1 combines with J gene TRBJ1-2; D ambiguous. Trimming cost V 3 bases and J 4 bases, with 12 bases left between them. The CDR3 spans 13 residues. Germline values: CDR1 SQVTM, CDR2 ANQGSEA. Here the CDR3 DNA reads TGCAGCGTTGAGCTGCCCGGGATCTATGGCTACACCTTC. The encoded protein is CSVELPGIYGYTF.

The chain couples TRBV7-9 to TRBJ2-2; 8 bases map to TRBD2. V shed 5 bases, J shed 1 base, and the junction held 9 bases outside the gene matches. Germline assignment: CDR1 SEHNR and CDR2 FQNEAQ (reference sequence). The CDR3 length is 17 residues. The CDR3 loop is CASSGNGLAENTGELFF. Written as DNA, the CDR3 is TGTGCCAGCAGCGGTAACGGACTAGCAGAGAACACCGGGGAGCTGTTTTTT. The full variable domain, in which reference TRBV7-9 and TRBJ2-2 provide the parts outside the CDR3, is DTGVSQNPRHKITKRGQNVTFRCDPISEHNRLYWYRQTLGQGPEFLTYFQNEAQLEKSRLLSDRFSAERPKGSFSTLEIQRTEQGDSAMYLCASSGNGLAENTGELFFGEGSRLTVL.

This chain joins TRBV6-2 or TRBV6-3 and TRBJ2-1; 10 positions match TRBD1. Germline V lookup: CDR1 MNHEY, CDR2 SVGEGT. The CDR3 runs 14 residues. Trimming at V came to 7 bases and at J to 10 bases, leaving 10 bases not matched to a gene. The CDR3 DNA is TGTGCCAGCACCCCGGGGACAGGGGTCAGGGAGCAGTTCTTC. Protein sequence: CASTPGTGVREQFF.

There are many counts of this clonotype. In DNA, the CDR3 is TGTGCCAGCAAGACAGGGGACCCGCCCCAGCATTTT. This encodes CASKTGDPPQHF. This chain links TRBV2 with TRBJ1-5; 8 nucleotides line up with TRBD1. The CDR3 has 12 residues. The V gene end was trimmed by 7 bases and the J gene end by 9 bases; junction bases not matched to a gene: 5. Germline-derived CDR1 and CDR2 are SNHLY and FYNNEI.

This clonotype appeared many times. The chain has TRBV5-1 and TRBJ1-6, with no clear D. Germline V gene sequence: CDR1 SGHRS, CDR2 YFSETQ. The V and J ends lost 3 bases and 2 bases respectively, with 9 bases between them. The CDR3 spans 15 residues. The DNA of the CDR3 is TGCGCCAGCAGCTCCGACAACACCTATAATTCACCCCTCCACTTT. This codes for CASSSDNTYNSPLHF.

This chain uses TRBV6-5 with TRBJ2-2, with D unclear. From germline, CDR1 is MNHEY and CDR2 SVGAGI. The CDR3 has 12 amino acids. The ends were cut back, 2 bases at V and 5 bases at J, with 3 bases in the middle. The chain's CDR3 is CASSYRTGELFF. The CDR3 coding sequence is TGTGCCAGCAGTTACAGGACCGGGGAGCTGTTTTTT.

The chain uses TRBV6-4 and TRBJ2-3; 10 nucleotides agree with TRBD1. Germline V gene sequence: CDR1 MRHNA, CDR2 SNTAGT. The V and J ends lost 2 bases and 1 base, in that order; junction bases with no gene match: 0. This CDR3 has 15 amino acids. The CDR3 DNA reads as TGTGCCAGCAGTGACGGGACAGGGGGCACAGATACGCAGTATTTT. Its protein product is CASSDGTGGTDTQYF.

By sample fraction, this clonotype is medium-sized. V is TRBV2 and J is TRBJ2-1; 12 bases are a match to TRBD1. V lost 3 bases, J lost 6 bases, and 3 bases stayed unmatched. Germline assignment: CDR1 SNHLY and CDR2 FYNNEI. The CDR3 consists of 15 residues. As DNA, the CDR3 is TGTGCCAGCAGTGACCCGGGACAGGGGGCCAATGAGCAGTTCTTC. This sequence encodes CASSDPGQGANEQFF.

This clonotype was seen only once. The J gene is TRBJ2-4, the V gene TRBV7-2; 7 bases line up with TRBD1. CDR1 and CDR2 from the germline V gene are SGHTA and FQGNSA. J lost 6 bases, V lost 5 bases, and 10 bases had no gene match. There are 15 residues in the CDR3. The CDR3 spells CASSQTRDSSNIQYF. The DNA of the CDR3 is TGTGCCAGCAGCCAAACTCGGGACAGTTCAAACATTCAGTACTTC.

In its sample, this clonotype was seen a few times. The chain uses TRBV7-8 and TRBJ2-7; 7 nucleotides align to TRBD1. The V gene's germline CDR1 is SGHVS and CDR2 FQNEAQ. With 0 bases clipped from V and 2 bases from J, the junction kept 10 bases outside the gene matches. The CDR3 has 17 amino acids. CDR3 DNA: TGTGCCAGCAGCTTAGCCCCGACAGGGCAAAGGCCCTACGAGCAGTACTTC. This gives the protein CASSLAPTGQRPYEQYF.

This clonotype was counted many times. The genes are TRBV28 and TRBJ2-7; D is perhaps TRBD1 or TRBD2 (5 bases each). The germline V and J ends were trimmed by 3 bases and 5 bases, with 14 bases remaining between them. This CDR3 has 14 amino acids. Per the germline V gene, CDR1 is MDHEN and CDR2 is SYDVKM. The CDR3 DNA reads as TGTGCCAGCAGTTTTCGAGGGGCCGCCCACGAGCAGTACTTC. This gives the protein CASSFRGAAHEQYF.

This clonotype was seen a handful of times. The V and J genes are TRBV11-2 and TRBJ2-2; D is undetermined. Deletions cut 0 bases from V and 7 bases from J, with 6 bases between. The CDR3 is 13 residues long. Looked up from germline, CDR1 is SGHAT and CDR2 is FQNNGV. CDR3 amino acids: CASSLEAGGELFF. In DNA, the CDR3 is TGTGCCAGCAGCTTAGAGGCAGGCGGGGAGCTGTTTTTT.